These T cell receptor beta chains were read from a single sample in a study of blood T cell repertoires in COVID-19. Here immunoSEQ multiplex PCR was the method, and the copy in TCRdb shows in-frame clones only, minus some. The table records about 160,000 clones, roughly 85% of them present only once. The sample comprised peripheral blood. The receptors derive from a woman aged 50 to 60 with COVID-19, enrolled during active disease. Both conserved end residues are part of each CDR3. The D gene is left open where the match is weak. Size tells how often a clone was seen (once, few, many) or the class of an expanded clone, and some rows leave it out.

j_call clone_size d_call v_call cdr3_aa cdr3_nt
TRBJ2-6 - - TRBV11-3 CASSLEGAGANVLTF TGTGCCAGCAGCTTAGAAGGGGCTGGGGCCAACGTCCTGACTTTC
TRBJ2-1 once TRBD2 TRBV7-9 CASTAGTSGEKEQFF TGTGCCAGCACTGCCGGGACTAGCGGGGAAAAAGAGCAGTTCTTC
TRBJ2-2 - TRBD1 TRBV5-4 CASSPGGFTGELFF TGTGCCAGCAGCCCAGGGGGCTTCACCGGGGAGCTGTTTTTT
TRBJ2-2 - TRBD1 TRBV24-1 CATSDLGRGKFWNTGELFF TGTGCCACCAGTGATTTAGGCAGGGGGAAGTTCTGGAACACCGGGGAGCTGTTTTTT
TRBJ1-1 - - TRBV29-1 CSVARSTEAFF TGCAGCGTTGCCAGGTCCACTGAAGCTTTCTTT
TRBJ2-7 - TRBD1 TRBV15 CATSGQGALIHGEQYF TGTGCCACCAGTGGTCAGGGGGCGCTTATCCACGGGGAGCAGTACTTC
TRBJ2-2 - TRBD1 TRBV5-4 CASSLGGTGTAGELFF TGTGCCAGCAGCTTGGGAGGGACAGGGACGGCCGGGGAGCTGTTTTTT
TRBJ1-5 - - TRBV4-1 CASSHFGEAQPQHF TGCGCCAGCAGCCATTTCGGGGAAGCCCAGCCCCAGCATTTT
TRBJ2-1 - - TRBV7-2 CASSRRDEQFF TGTGCCAGCAGTCGGAGGGATGAGCAGTTCTTC
TRBJ2-7 - TRBD2 TRBV30 CAWASGGYEQYF TGTGCCTGGGCTAGCGGGGGATACGAGCAGTACTTC
TRBJ1-5 - TRBD1 TRBV10-1 CASRKQGASGNQPQHF TGCGCCAGCAGAAAACAGGGGGCGTCAGGCAATCAGCCCCAGCATTTT
TRBJ2-7 - TRBD1 TRBV5-1 CASSFSGGLSYEQYF TGCGCCAGCAGTTTTTCAGGGGGCCTCTCCTACGAGCAGTACTTC
TRBJ1-5 - TRBD1 TRBV6-6 CASSQGADSNQPQHF TGTGCCAGCAGCCAGGGGGCTGATAGCAATCAGCCCCAGCATTTT
TRBJ2-5 - - TRBV5-4 CASSLEVEETQYF TGTGCCAGCAGCTTGGAGGTGGAGGAGACCCAGTACTTC
TRBJ2-2 - - TRBV28 CASSLQGTGELFF TGTGCCAGCAGTTTACAGGGAACCGGGGAGCTGTTTTTT
TRBJ2-5 - TRBD2 TRBV6-5 CASINSGGSQETQYF TGTGCCAGCATAAATAGCGGGGGCTCACAAGAGACCCAGTACTTC
TRBJ2-7 - - TRBV28 CASRGISYEQYF TGTGCCAGCAGGGGCATTTCCTACGAGCAGTACTTC
TRBJ2-3 - TRBD2 TRBV2 CASSREWSGGSDTQYF TGTGCCAGCAGCCGAGAATGGAGCGGGGGGTCAGATACGCAGTATTTT
TRBJ1-4 - TRBD1 TRBV5-1 CASSSTGGRGEKLFF TGCGCCAGCAGCTCCACAGGGGGCCGTGGTGAAAAACTGTTTTTT
TRBJ1-1 - - TRBV19 CASSQDTNTEAFF TGTGCCAGTAGCCAAGACACGAACACTGAAGCTTTCTTT
TRBJ1-1 - - TRBV5-4 CASSLGGGSGTEAFF TGTGCCAGCAGCTTGGGGGGGGGAAGTGGCACTGAAGCTTTCTTT
TRBJ2-3 - TRBD2 TRBV19 CASSTSGGPQAQYF TGTGCCAGTAGTACTAGCGGGGGGCCCCAAGCGCAGTATTTT
TRBJ1-6 - - TRBV30 CAWSVTGQTYNSPLHF TGTGCCTGGAGTGTAACGGGACAAACCTATAATTCACCCCTCCACTTT
TRBJ1-2 - - TRBV6-6 CASSPANYGYTF TGTGCCAGCAGTCCTGCGAACTATGGCTACACCTTC
TRBJ2-3 - TRBD1 TRBV7-3 CASSLLGQGPDTQYF TGTGCCAGCAGCTTGTTGGGACAGGGTCCAGATACGCAGTATTTT
TRBJ2-7 - TRBD1 TRBV10-2 CASSWGQSSYEQYF TGCGCCAGCAGTTGGGGACAGAGCTCCTACGAGCAGTACTTC
TRBJ2-7 once - TRBV5-6 CASSLAELVYEQYF TGTGCCAGCAGCTTGGCAGAACTAGTCTACGAGCAGTACTTC
TRBJ2-7 - - TRBV10-3 CAITERGDKSYEQYF TGTGCCATCACCGAAAGAGGGGACAAATCCTACGAGCAGTACTTC
TRBJ1-6 few TRBD1 TRBV29-1 CSTRQGSESPLHF TGCAGCACCCGACAGGGTTCGGAGTCACCCCTCCACTTT
TRBJ1-1 - TRBD1 TRBV5-1 CASHGQGGTEAFF TGCGCCAGCCATGGACAGGGGGGGACTGAAGCTTTCTTT
TRBJ2-6 - - TRBV7-3 CASSINWSSGANVLTF TGTGCCAGCAGCATCAACTGGAGCTCTGGGGCCAACGTCCTGACTTTC